These T cell receptor beta chains were read from a single sample in a study of neurological immune-mediated disorders. TCRdb redid the calling of the 5' RACE reads with MiXCR, one entry per CDR3 protein. The sample carries 40,000 to 45,000 distinct CDR3 sequences, under 6.5% recorded once. The material sequenced was CD4+ T cells from blood. The receptors originated from a middle-aged woman in good health. Both conserved end residues are part of each CDR3. The D gene is left open where the match is weak. Clone sizes are shown as once, few or many counts, or a class when the clone is expanded.

abundance: many; d_gene: .; j_gene: TRBJ2-7; v_gene: TRBV7-2; CDR3nt: TGTGCCAGCAGCTTCGCACCAGCCCCGAGCGAGCAGTACTTC; CDR3aa: CASSFAPAPSEQYF
abundance: many; d_gene: .; j_gene: TRBJ2-2; v_gene: TRBV5-1; CDR3nt: TGCGCCAGCAGCTTGGCTACCGGTGGGGAGCTGTTTTTT; CDR3aa: CASSLATGGELFF
abundance: many; d_gene: .; j_gene: TRBJ2-5; v_gene: TRBV7-2; CDR3nt: TGTGCCAGCAGCCCGTCAGGGAGGTACCAAGAGACCCAGTACTTC; CDR3aa: CASSPSGRYQETQYF
abundance: many; d_gene: .; j_gene: TRBJ2-2; v_gene: TRBV21-1; CDR3nt: TGTGCCAGCCTCATTGAGGCGGGAGGGGCGAGGGCCGGGGAGCTGTTTTTT; CDR3aa: CASLIEAGGARAGELFF
abundance: many; d_gene: TRBD2; j_gene: TRBJ2-2; v_gene: TRBV28; CDR3nt: TGTGCCAGCAGCCTCCGTCGCCCAGCGGGAGCCGGGGAGCTGTTTTTT; CDR3aa: CASSLRRPAGAGELFF
abundance: many; d_gene: .; j_gene: TRBJ2-6; v_gene: TRBV6-6; CDR3nt: TGTGCCAGCAGCCGTATGGGGCAGCTCCCCTCTGGGGCCAACGTCCTGACTTTC; CDR3aa: CASSRMGQLPSGANVLTF
abundance: many; d_gene: .; j_gene: TRBJ2-2; v_gene: TRBV6-2/TRBV6-3; CDR3nt: TGTGCCAGCAGTTACGGAGACAGATACACCGGGGAGCTGTTTTTT; CDR3aa: CASSYGDRYTGELFF
abundance: many; d_gene: TRBD2; j_gene: TRBJ2-7; v_gene: TRBV5-5; CDR3nt: TGTGCCAGCAGCTTGCTTGTTAGCGGGACCTACGAGCAGTACTTC; CDR3aa: CASSLLVSGTYEQYF
abundance: many; d_gene: .; j_gene: TRBJ2-5; v_gene: TRBV28; CDR3nt: TGTGCCAGCAGCTACAGGGCGGGACGAGAGACCCAGTACTTC; CDR3aa: CASSYRAGRETQYF
abundance: many; d_gene: TRBD1; j_gene: TRBJ2-6; v_gene: TRBV9; CDR3nt: TGTGCCAGCAGCGGAACCTGGGACAGGGGCTCCCCTGGGGCCAACGTCCTGACTTTC; CDR3aa: CASSGTWDRGSPGANVLTF
abundance: many; d_gene: .; j_gene: TRBJ2-2; v_gene: TRBV20-1; CDR3nt: TGCAGTGCTAGCCCGGGGCCAAACACCGGGGAGCTGTTTTTT; CDR3aa: CSASPGPNTGELFF
abundance: many; d_gene: .; j_gene: TRBJ2-1; v_gene: TRBV5-1; CDR3nt: TGCGCCAGCAGCTTCGGGAGCTCCTACAATGAGCAGTTCTTC; CDR3aa: CASSFGSSYNEQFF
abundance: many; d_gene: TRBD1; j_gene: TRBJ2-7; v_gene: TRBV11-2; CDR3nt: TGTGCCAGCAGCTCCGAGGGGGCGTACTTTAGCTCCTACGAGCAGTACTTC; CDR3aa: CASSSEGAYFSSYEQYF
abundance: many; d_gene: .; j_gene: TRBJ2-4; v_gene: TRBV5-1; CDR3nt: TGCGCCAGCAGTTTACAGGGGGGGGAAAACATTCAGTACTTC; CDR3aa: CASSLQGGENIQYF
abundance: many; d_gene: .; j_gene: TRBJ2-1; v_gene: TRBV9; CDR3nt: TGTGCCAGCAGCGTGGGTAGTGTCTCGGGAGAGCAGTTCTTC; CDR3aa: CASSVGSVSGEQFF
abundance: many; d_gene: TRBD1; j_gene: TRBJ1-3; v_gene: TRBV29-1; CDR3nt: TGCAGCGTTAACAGGGGAATCGGAAACACCATATATTTT; CDR3aa: CSVNRGIGNTIYF
abundance: many; d_gene: .; j_gene: TRBJ2-3; v_gene: TRBV7-2; CDR3nt: TGTGCCAGCAGCTTAGGAGTCCCGTCGGCGCAGTATTTT; CDR3aa: CASSLGVPSAQYF
abundance: many; d_gene: .; j_gene: TRBJ2-2; v_gene: TRBV5-1; CDR3nt: TGCGCCAGCAGCCTGATTTCCCCACGTGCGGGGTACACCGGGGAGCTGTTTTTT; CDR3aa: CASSLISPRAGYTGELFF
abundance: many; d_gene: TRBD1; j_gene: TRBJ2-1; v_gene: TRBV5-1; CDR3nt: TGCGCCAGCAGCTTGGCCCGCAGGGGGCTACACAATGAGCAGTTCTTC; CDR3aa: CASSLARRGLHNEQFF
abundance: many; d_gene: .; j_gene: TRBJ2-3; v_gene: TRBV15; CDR3nt: TGTGCCACCAATTCGCCCAACACAGATACGCAGTATTTT; CDR3aa: CATNSPNTDTQYF
abundance: many; d_gene: .; j_gene: TRBJ2-2; v_gene: TRBV12-3/TRBV12-4; CDR3nt: TGTGCCAGCGACCCTATGGGGTTAGGCGGGGAGCTGTTTTTT; CDR3aa: CASDPMGLGGELFF
abundance: many; d_gene: .; j_gene: TRBJ2-2; v_gene: TRBV27; CDR3nt: TGTGCCAGCAGTTTAGGGGGCACCGGGGAGCTGTTTTTT; CDR3aa: CASSLGGTGELFF
abundance: many; d_gene: TRBD1; j_gene: TRBJ2-7; v_gene: TRBV27; CDR3nt: TGTGCCAGCCACAGGGGCTACGAGCAGTACTTC; CDR3aa: CASHRGYEQYF
abundance: many; d_gene: TRBD2; j_gene: TRBJ2-5; v_gene: TRBV29-1; CDR3nt: TGCAGCGTTGGTTCCCTAGCGGGAGCGGAGACCCAGTACTTC; CDR3aa: CSVGSLAGAETQYF
abundance: many; d_gene: TRBD1; j_gene: TRBJ2-7; v_gene: TRBV7-6; CDR3nt: TGTGCCAGCAGCTATAGGCGGGACAGGGGGCACGAGCAGTACTTC; CDR3aa: CASSYRRDRGHEQYF
abundance: many; d_gene: .; j_gene: TRBJ1-2; v_gene: TRBV12-3/TRBV12-4; CDR3nt: TGTGCCAGCAGTTATACAGGGAGACCTGGCTACACCTTC; CDR3aa: CASSYTGRPGYTF
abundance: many; d_gene: .; j_gene: TRBJ1-5; v_gene: TRBV18; CDR3nt: TGTGCCAGCTCACCCCAAGCCATAAGGGGCGGACAGCCCCAGCATTTT; CDR3aa: CASSPQAIRGGQPQHF
abundance: many; d_gene: TRBD2; j_gene: TRBJ2-3; v_gene: TRBV29-1; CDR3nt: TGCAGCGTTTGGACTAGCGGGAGCGCAGATACGCAGTATTTT; CDR3aa: CSVWTSGSADTQYF
abundance: many; d_gene: TRBD2; j_gene: TRBJ2-7; v_gene: TRBV7-2; CDR3nt: TGTGCCAGCAATTTCGGGGGGGTTTACGAGCAGTACTTC; CDR3aa: CASNFGGVYEQYF
abundance: many; d_gene: .; j_gene: TRBJ2-7; v_gene: TRBV5-4; CDR3nt: TGTGCCAGCAGCCCGGGGCCAAGGAACGAGCAGTACTTC; CDR3aa: CASSPGPRNEQYF
abundance: many; d_gene: .; j_gene: TRBJ1-3; v_gene: TRBV4-2; CDR3nt: TGTGCCAGCAGCCAAGAGGATCCTGGAAACACCATATATTTT; CDR3aa: CASSQEDPGNTIYF
abundance: many; d_gene: .; j_gene: TRBJ2-1; v_gene: TRBV27; CDR3nt: TGTGCCAGCAGTTCACAGGGAAGGGAGGGTCTATACAATGAGCAGTTCTTC; CDR3aa: CASSSQGREGLYNEQFF
abundance: few; d_gene: TRBD2; j_gene: TRBJ2-6; v_gene: TRBV5-1; CDR3nt: TGCGCCAGCAGCTTGGAATGGGAGGGGAACTCTGGGGCCAACGTCCTGACTTTC; CDR3aa: CASSLEWEGNSGANVLTF
abundance: many; d_gene: TRBD2; j_gene: TRBJ2-3; v_gene: TRBV20-1; CDR3nt: TGCAGTGCTCGGGGGGGAGCAGTAAGCACAGATACGCAGTATTTT; CDR3aa: CSARGGAVSTDTQYF
abundance: many; d_gene: TRBD2; j_gene: TRBJ2-1; v_gene: TRBV25-1; CDR3nt: TGTGCCAGCAGGGGTGCTGGCGGGAGGTCGGATGAGCAGTTCTTC; CDR3aa: CASRGAGGRSDEQFF
abundance: many; d_gene: .; j_gene: TRBJ2-2; v_gene: TRBV5-1; CDR3nt: TGCGCCAGCAGCTTGGGCAGGGCGAACACCGGGGAGCTGTTTTTT; CDR3aa: CASSLGRANTGELFF
abundance: many; d_gene: .; j_gene: TRBJ2-5; v_gene: TRBV7-2; CDR3nt: TGTGCCAGCGGTGAAGGGAGTGGGAAATCCCAGTACTTC; CDR3aa: CASGEGSGKSQYF